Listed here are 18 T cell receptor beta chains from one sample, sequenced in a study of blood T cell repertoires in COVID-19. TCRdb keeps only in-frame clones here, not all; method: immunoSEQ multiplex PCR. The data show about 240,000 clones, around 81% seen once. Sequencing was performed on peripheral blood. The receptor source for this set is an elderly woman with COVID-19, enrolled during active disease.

The CDR3 sequence is CASTPWAGNTGELFF. As DNA, the CDR3 is TGCGCCAGCACCCCCTGGGCAGGGAACACCGGGGAGCTGTTTTTT. The gene calls are TRBV5-1 and TRBJ2-2; D is unclear. The V gene's germline CDR1 is SGHRS and CDR2 YFSETQ. V was cut by 6 bases and J by 1 base, with 13 bases left in between. The CDR3 has 15 amino acids.

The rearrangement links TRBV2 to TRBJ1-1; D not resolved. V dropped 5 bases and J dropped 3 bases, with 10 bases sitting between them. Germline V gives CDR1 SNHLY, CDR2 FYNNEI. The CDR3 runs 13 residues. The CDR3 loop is CASSRESDTEAFF. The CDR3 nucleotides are TGTGCCAGCAGTCGAGAGTCCGACACTGAAGCTTTCTTT.

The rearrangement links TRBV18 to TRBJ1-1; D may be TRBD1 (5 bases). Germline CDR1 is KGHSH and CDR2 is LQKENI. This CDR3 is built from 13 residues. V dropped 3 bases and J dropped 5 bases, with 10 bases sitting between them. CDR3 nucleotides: TGTGCCAGCTCACCGCCCCGGGGGACTGAAGCTTTCTTT. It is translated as CASSPPRGTEAFF.

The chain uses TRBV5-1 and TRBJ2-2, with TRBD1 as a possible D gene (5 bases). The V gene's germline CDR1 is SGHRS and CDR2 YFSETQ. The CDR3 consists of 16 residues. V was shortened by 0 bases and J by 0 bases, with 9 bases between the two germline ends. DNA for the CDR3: TGCGCCAGCAGCTTGGGGACATCCGCGAACACCGGGGAGCTGTTTTTT. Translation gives CASSLGTSANTGELFF. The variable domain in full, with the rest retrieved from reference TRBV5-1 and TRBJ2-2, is KAGVTQTPRYLIKTRGQQVTLSCSPISGHRSVSWYQQTPGQGLQFLFEYFSETQRNKGNFPGRFSGRQFSNSRSEMNVSTLELGDSALYLCASSLGTSANTGELFFGEGSRLTVL.

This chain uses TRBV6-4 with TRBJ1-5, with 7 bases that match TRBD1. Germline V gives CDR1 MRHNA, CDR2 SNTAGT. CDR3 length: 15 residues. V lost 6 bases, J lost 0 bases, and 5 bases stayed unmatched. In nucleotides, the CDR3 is TGTGCCAGCAGAATACAGGGGAATAGCAATCAGCCCCAGCATTTT. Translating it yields CASRIQGNSNQPQHF.

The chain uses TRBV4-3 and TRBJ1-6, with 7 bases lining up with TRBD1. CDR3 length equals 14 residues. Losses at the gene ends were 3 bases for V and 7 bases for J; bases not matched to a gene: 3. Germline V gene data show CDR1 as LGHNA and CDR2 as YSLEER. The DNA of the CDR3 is TGCGCCAGCAGCCAGACAGGGTTGAATTCACCCCTCCACTTT. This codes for CASSQTGLNSPLHF.

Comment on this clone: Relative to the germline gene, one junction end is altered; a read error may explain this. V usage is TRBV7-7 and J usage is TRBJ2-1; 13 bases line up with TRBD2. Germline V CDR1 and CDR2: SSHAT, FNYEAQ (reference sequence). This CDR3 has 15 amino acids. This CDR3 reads CASSSGLAGVGEQFF. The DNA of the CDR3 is TGTGCTAGCAGCTCTGGACTAGCGGGAGTGGGTGAGCAGTTCTTC.

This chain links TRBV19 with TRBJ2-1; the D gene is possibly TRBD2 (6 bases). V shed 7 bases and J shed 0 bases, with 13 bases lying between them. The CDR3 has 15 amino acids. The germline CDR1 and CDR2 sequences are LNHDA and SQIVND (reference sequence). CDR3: CASTTGGNSYNEQFF. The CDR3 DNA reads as TGTGCCAGTACCACTGGAGGGAACTCCTACAATGAGCAGTTCTTC. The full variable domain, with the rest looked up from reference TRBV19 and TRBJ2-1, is DGGITQSPKYLFRKEGQNVTLSCEQNLNHDAMYWYRQDPGQGLRLIYYSQIVNDFQKGDIAEGYSVSREKKESFPLTVTSAQKNPTAFYLCASTTGGNSYNEQFFGPGTRLTVL.

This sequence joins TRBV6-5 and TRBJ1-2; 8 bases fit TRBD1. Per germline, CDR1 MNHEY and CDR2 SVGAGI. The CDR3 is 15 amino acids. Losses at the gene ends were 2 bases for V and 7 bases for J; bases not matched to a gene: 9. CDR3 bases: TGTGCCAGCAGTTACGCAGGCAGGACAGGGACTGGCTACACCTTC. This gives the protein CASSYAGRTGTGYTF.

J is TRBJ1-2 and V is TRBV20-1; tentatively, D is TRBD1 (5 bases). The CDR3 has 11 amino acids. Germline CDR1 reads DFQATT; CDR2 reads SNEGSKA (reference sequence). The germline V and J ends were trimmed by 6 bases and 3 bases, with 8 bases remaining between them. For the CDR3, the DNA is TGCAGTGCGCCGACAGACTATGGCTACACCTTC. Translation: CSAPTDYGYTF.

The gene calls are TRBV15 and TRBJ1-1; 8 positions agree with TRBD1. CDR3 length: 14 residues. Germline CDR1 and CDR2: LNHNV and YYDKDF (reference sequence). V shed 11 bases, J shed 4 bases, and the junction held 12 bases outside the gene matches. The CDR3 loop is CASSWDRYGTEAFF. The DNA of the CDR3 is TGTGCCTCTTCGTGGGACAGGTACGGCACTGAAGCTTTCTTT.

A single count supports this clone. The CDR3 protein is CASSPIPGNSAELFF. In nucleotides, the CDR3 is TGTGCCAGCAGTCCTATCCCGGGAAACTCCGCGGAACTGTTTTTT. V is TRBV27 and J is TRBJ1-4, with unresolved D. V lost 5 bases and J lost 12, with 22 bases in between. The CDR3 length is 15 residues. Germline V gene sequence: CDR1 MNHEY, CDR2 SMNVEV (reference sequence).

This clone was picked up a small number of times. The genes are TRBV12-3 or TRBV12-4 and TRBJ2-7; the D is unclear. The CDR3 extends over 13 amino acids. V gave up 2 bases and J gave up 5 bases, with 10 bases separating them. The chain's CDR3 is CASSLKTYNEQYF. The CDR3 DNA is TGTGCCAGCAGTTTAAAGACTTACAACGAGCAGTACTTC.

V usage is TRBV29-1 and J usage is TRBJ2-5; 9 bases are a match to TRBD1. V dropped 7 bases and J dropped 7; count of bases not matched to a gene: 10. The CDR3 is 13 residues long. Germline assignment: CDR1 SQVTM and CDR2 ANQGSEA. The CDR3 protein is CSARDRALGTQYF. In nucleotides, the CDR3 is TGCAGCGCCAGGGACAGGGCACTGGGGACCCAGTACTTC.

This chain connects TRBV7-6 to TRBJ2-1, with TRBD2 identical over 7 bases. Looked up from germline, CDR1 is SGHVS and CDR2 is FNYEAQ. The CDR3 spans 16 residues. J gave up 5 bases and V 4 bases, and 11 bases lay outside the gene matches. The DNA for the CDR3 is TGTGCCAGCAGCTCAACGGCGGCTAGCGGAAACAATGAGCAGTTCTTC. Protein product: CASSSTAASGNNEQFF.

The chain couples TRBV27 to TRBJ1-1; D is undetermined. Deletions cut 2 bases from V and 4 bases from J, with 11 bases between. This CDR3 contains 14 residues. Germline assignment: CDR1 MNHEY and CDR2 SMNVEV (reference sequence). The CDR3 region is CASSLMGRGTEAFF. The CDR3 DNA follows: TGTGCCAGCAGTTTAATGGGGAGAGGCACTGAAGCTTTCTTT.

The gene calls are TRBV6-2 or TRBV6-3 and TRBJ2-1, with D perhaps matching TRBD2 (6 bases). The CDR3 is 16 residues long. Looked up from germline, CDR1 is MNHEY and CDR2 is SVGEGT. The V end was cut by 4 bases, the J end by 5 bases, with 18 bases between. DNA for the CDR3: TGTGCCAGCAGTTCCAATCCCGGGGGAGCTCACAATGAGCAGTTCTTC. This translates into CASSSNPGGAHNEQFF.

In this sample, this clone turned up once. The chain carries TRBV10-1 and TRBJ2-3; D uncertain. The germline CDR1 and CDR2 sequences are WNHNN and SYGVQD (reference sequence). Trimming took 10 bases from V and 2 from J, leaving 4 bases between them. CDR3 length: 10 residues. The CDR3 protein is CATHTDTQYF. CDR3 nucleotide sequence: TGCGCCACCCACACAGATACGCAGTATTTT.